One and the same sample provided the 15 T cell receptor beta chains below, sequenced in a study of Graves' ophthalmopathy and Graves' hyperthyroidism (dated by TCRdb to the late 2010s). Sequenced on an Illumina HiSeq 2000. For repertoire sequencing, TCR beta CDR3 regions were amplified from RNA transcripts. HTBI primers and the Qiagen OneStep RT-PCR kit were used in a first-round RT-PCR, which was followed by a second-round multiplex PCR, size selection and purification. TCRdb trimmed the raw reads at Q25, called clones with MiXCR and kept productive beta chains. All rows with the same CDR3 protein become a single entry with the most common DNA and genes. For this sample there are 230,000 or so distinct CDR3 sequences; roughly 50% appear just once. 40% to 55% of the sample lies in the top ten. The sequencing sample was made of peripheral blood. The receptors were gathered from an adult man with Graves' ophthalmopathy.

The chain recombines TRBV14 with TRBJ2-5; no reliable D call. Germline V gives CDR1 SGHDN, CDR2 FVKESK. The V gene lost 2 bases and the J gene lost 5 bases, with 21 bases spanning the gap. The CDR3 is 17 amino acids. The CDR3 sequence: CASSQTPRALRFETQYF. Here the CDR3 DNA reads TGTGCCAGCAGCCAAACTCCCCGGGCCCTCAGGTTCGAGACCCAGTACTTC.

A note on this clonotype: A read error may produce the germline difference seen at one junction end. The chain combines TRBV10-3 with TRBJ2-3; 10 bases agree with TRBD2. This CDR3 has 14 amino acids. Per the germline V gene, CDR1 is ENHRY and CDR2 is SYGVKD. The CDR3 region is CAVSGGLATDTQYF. CDR3 DNA sequence: TGTGCCGTCAGTGGGGGACTAGCGACAGATACGCAGTATTTT.

The V and J genes are TRBV6-2 or TRBV6-3 and TRBJ2-7; 9 nucleotides align to TRBD1. The CDR3 spans 15 residues. J was trimmed by 5 bases and V by 9 bases; bases with no gene match: 14. From germline, CDR1 is MNHEY and CDR2 SVGEGT. The CDR3, as DNA: TGTGCCAGTTACCAGTTCCGGGACAGGGCCCACGAGCAGTACTTC. Protein product: CASYQFRDRAHEQYF.

This clonotype was seen a handful of times. V and J are TRBV7-9 and TRBJ1-2, with a possible D match to TRBD1 (5 bases). Trimming shortened V by 6 bases and J by 7 bases, and 12 bases separated the two germline ends. The CDR3 covers 12 residues. Germline lookup yields CDR1 SEHNR and CDR2 FQNEAQ (reference sequence). The CDR3, as DNA: TGTGCCAGCAGTCCCAATGGGGCTGGCTACACCTTC. Protein sequence: CASSPNGAGYTF. The complete variable domain, with remaining parts taken from reference TRBV7-9 and TRBJ1-2, reads DTGVSQNPRHKITKRGQNVTFRCDPISEHNRLYWYRQTLGQGPEFLTYFQNEAQLEKSRLLSDRFSAERPKGSFSTLEIQRTEQGDSAMYLCASSPNGAGYTFGSGTRLTVV.

The gene calls are TRBV5-1 and TRBJ1-5; a possible D gene is TRBD1 (6 bases). The germline V gene has CDR1 SGHRS and CDR2 YFSETQ. Trimming removed 4 bases from V and 6 bases from J, with 17 bases in between. The CDR3 has 15 amino acids. The CDR3 nucleotides are TGCGCCAGCAGCGATGGGGGGCGCGTTGGTCAGCCCCAGCATTTT. This codes for CASSDGGRVGQPQHF. Using reference TRBV5-1 and TRBJ1-5 for the parts outside the CDR3, the full variable domain is KAGVTQTPRYLIKTRGQQVTLSCSPISGHRSVSWYQQTPGQGLQFLFEYFSETQRNKGNFPGRFSGRQFSNSRSEMNVSTLELGDSALYLCASSDGGRVGQPQHFGDGTRLSIL.

The chain employs TRBV20-1 and TRBJ1-2; D is uncertain. The CDR3 has 14 amino acids. Germline V gene lookup returns CDR1 DFQATT and CDR2 SNEGSKA (reference sequence). The V and J ends lost 0 bases and 4 bases respectively, with 12 bases between them. CDR3 residues: CSARDDLASYGYTF. The CDR3 coding sequence is TGCAGTGCTAGAGATGATTTAGCAAGCTATGGCTACACCTTC.

The chain has TRBV5-1 and TRBJ2-7; D remains ambiguous. Germline V gene lookup returns CDR1 SGHRS and CDR2 YFSETQ. Trimming removed 6 bases at V and 2 bases at J, with 12 bases between. This CDR3 is built from 13 residues. Written as DNA, the CDR3 is TGCGCCAGCACAGTGGACGGAACCTACGAGCAGTACTTC. It is translated as CASTVDGTYEQYF.

The V gene is TRBV29-1, the J gene TRBJ2-7; D gene unclear. The CDR3 covers 11 residues. Germline-derived CDR1 and CDR2 are SQVTM and ANQGSEA. V was clipped by 0 bases and J by 6 bases, with 6 bases between them. The CDR3 is CSVEDTFEQYF. CDR3 nucleotides: TGCAGCGTTGAAGACACCTTCGAGCAGTACTTC.

In its sample, this clonotype was seen a few times. The genes are TRBV10-3 and TRBJ1-6, with a possible D match to TRBD1 (5 bases). V was clipped by 0 bases and J by 5 bases, with 14 bases between them. Germline V gives CDR1 ENHRY, CDR2 SYGVKD. The CDR3 consists of 17 residues. The CDR3 here is CAISESGGEANNSPLHF. Here the CDR3 DNA reads TGTGCCATCAGTGAGTCTGGAGGGGAAGCTAATAATTCACCCCTCCACTTT.

In this sample, this clonotype turned up a few times. In DNA form, the CDR3 reads TGCAGTGCGACAAGACAGTCCTCTGGAAACACCATATATTTT. Amino acid sequence: CSATRQSSGNTIYF. This chain uses TRBV20-1 with TRBJ1-3, with a tentative D call TRBD1 (5 bases). The CDR3 loop spans 14 amino acids. CDR1 is DFQATT and CDR2 is SNEGSKA in the germline V gene (reference sequence). V lost 6 bases and J lost 0, with 12 bases in between.

The sample holds a few counts of this clonotype. The chain is built from TRBV7-2 and TRBJ2-5, with TRBD2 matching 8 bases. V shed 4 bases, J shed 4 bases, and the junction held 11 bases outside the gene matches. This CDR3 contains 16 residues. Germline CDR1 SGHTA, CDR2 FQGNSA. CDR3 sequence (DNA): TGTGCCAGCAGCTACCCTCCGGGACTAGGAGGAGAGACCCAGTACTTC. This gives the protein CASSYPPGLGGETQYF.

This clonotype was seen just once. The chain has TRBV7-2 and TRBJ2-5; 15 nucleotides align to TRBD2. J gave up 7 bases and V 6 bases, and 9 bases lay outside the gene matches. Germline V CDR1 and CDR2: SGHTA, FQGNSA. The CDR3 spans 16 residues. CDR3 sequence: CASSFSGLAGGVTQYF. For the CDR3, the DNA is TGTGCCAGCAGTTTCTCGGGACTAGCGGGGGGAGTGACCCAGTACTTC.

J is TRBJ1-6 and V is TRBV10-2; tentative D call: TRBD1 (5 bases). The CDR3 length is 15 residues. Germline assignment: CDR1 WSHSY and CDR2 SAAADI. V was cut by 6 bases and J by 3 bases, with 12 bases left in between. CDR3 in amino acids: CASRNQGGYNSPLHF. In nucleotides, the CDR3 is TGCGCCAGCAGAAACCAGGGAGGCTATAATTCACCCCTCCACTTT.

This chain joins TRBV2 and TRBJ2-5; maybe TRBD2 (5 bases). CDR3 length equals 15 residues. Looked up from germline, CDR1 is SNHLY and CDR2 is FYNNEI. Trimming took 6 bases from V and 5 from J, leaving 19 bases between them. CDR3: CASSPANLAFETQYF. The CDR3, as DNA: TGTGCCAGCAGCCCGGCCAATCTAGCTTTTGAGACCCAGTACTTC.

The J gene is TRBJ1-5, the V gene TRBV6-1; possibly TRBD1 for D (5 bases). CDR1 and CDR2 from the germline V gene are MNHNS and SASEGT. This CDR3 is 16 amino acids long. V lost 2 bases and J 7 bases, leaving 18 bases between the germline ends. Here the CDR3 DNA reads TGTGCCAGCAGTGAAAGCCGCCAGGGAAAAGGGCAGCCCCAGCATTTT. Translating it yields CASSESRQGKGQPQHF.